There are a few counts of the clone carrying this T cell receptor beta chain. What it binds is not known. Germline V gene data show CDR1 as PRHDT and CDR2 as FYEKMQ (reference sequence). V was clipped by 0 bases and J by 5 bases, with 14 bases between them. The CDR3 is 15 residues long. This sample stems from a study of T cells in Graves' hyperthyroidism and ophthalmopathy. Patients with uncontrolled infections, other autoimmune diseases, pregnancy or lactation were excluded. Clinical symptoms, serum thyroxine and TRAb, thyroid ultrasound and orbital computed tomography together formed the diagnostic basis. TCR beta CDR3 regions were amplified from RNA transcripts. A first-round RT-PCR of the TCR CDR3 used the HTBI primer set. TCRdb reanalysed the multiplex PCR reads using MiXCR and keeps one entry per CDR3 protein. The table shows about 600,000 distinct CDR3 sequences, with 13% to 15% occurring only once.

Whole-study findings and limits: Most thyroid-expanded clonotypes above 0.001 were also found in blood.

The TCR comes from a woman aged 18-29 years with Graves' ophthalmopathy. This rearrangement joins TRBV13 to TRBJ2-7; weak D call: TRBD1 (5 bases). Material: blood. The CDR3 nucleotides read TGTGCCAGCAGCTTAGGACAGGCCACATTGGACGAGCAGTACTTC. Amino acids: CASSLGQATLDEQYF.